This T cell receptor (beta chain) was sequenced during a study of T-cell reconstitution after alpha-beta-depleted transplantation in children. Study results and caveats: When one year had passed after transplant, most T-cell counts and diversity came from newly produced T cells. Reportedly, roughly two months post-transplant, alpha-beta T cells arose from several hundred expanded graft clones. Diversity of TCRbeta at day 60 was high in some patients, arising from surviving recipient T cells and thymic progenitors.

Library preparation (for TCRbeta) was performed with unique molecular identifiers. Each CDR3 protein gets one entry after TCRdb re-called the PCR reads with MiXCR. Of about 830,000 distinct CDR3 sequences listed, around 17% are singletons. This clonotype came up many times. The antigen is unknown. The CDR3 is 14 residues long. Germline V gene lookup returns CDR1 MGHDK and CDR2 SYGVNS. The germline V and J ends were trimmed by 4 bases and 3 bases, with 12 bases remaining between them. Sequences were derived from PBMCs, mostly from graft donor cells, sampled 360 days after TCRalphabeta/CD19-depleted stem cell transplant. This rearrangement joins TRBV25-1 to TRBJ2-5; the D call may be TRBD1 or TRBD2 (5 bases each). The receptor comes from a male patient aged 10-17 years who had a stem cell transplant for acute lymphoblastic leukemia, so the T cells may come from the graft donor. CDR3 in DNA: TGTGCCAGCAGTGGGTCATGGGGGAAAGAGACCCAGTACTTC. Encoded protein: CASSGSWGKETQYF.